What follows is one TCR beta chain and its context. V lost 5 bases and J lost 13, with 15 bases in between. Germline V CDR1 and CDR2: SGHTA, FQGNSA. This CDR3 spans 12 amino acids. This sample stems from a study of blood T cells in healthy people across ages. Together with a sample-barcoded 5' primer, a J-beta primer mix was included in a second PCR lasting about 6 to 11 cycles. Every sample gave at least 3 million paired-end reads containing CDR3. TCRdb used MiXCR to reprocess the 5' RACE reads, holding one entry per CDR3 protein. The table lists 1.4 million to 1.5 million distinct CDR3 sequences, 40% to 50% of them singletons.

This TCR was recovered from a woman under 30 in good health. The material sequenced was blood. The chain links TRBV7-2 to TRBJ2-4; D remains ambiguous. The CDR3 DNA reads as TGTGCCAGCAGCGACGAGTACAATGAGCAGTACTTC. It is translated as CASSDEYNEQYF.